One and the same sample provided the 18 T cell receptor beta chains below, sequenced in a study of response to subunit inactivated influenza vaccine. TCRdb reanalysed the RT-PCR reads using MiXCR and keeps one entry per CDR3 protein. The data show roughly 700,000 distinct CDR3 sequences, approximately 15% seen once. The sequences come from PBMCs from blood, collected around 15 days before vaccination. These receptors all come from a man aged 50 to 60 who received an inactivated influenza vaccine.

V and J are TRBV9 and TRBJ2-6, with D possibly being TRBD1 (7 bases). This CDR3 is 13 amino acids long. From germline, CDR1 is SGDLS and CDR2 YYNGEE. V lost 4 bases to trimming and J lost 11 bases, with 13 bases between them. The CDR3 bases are TGTGCCAGCAGCCCTGACAGGGAGGACGTCCTGACTTTC. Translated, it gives CASSPDREDVLTF.

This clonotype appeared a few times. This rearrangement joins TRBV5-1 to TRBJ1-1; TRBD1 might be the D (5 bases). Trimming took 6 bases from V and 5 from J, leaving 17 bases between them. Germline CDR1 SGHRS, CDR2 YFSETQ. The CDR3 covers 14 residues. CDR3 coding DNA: TGCGCCAGCAAAATAACCCAGGGATTTACTGAAGCTTTCTTT. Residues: CASKITQGFTEAFF.

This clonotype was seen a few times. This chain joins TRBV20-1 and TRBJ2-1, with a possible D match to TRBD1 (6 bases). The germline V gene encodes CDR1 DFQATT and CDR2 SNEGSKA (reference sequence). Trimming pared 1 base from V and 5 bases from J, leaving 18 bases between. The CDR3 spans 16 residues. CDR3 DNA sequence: TGCAGTGCTAGAGGACAGGAAAAGATCCACGACAATGAGCAGTTCTTC. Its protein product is CSARGQEKIHDNEQFF.

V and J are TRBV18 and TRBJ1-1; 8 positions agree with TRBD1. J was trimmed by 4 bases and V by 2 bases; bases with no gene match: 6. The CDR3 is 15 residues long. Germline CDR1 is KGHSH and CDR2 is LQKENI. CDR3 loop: CASSPNTGGGTEAFF. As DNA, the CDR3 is TGTGCCAGCTCACCAAACACAGGGGGTGGCACTGAAGCTTTCTTT.

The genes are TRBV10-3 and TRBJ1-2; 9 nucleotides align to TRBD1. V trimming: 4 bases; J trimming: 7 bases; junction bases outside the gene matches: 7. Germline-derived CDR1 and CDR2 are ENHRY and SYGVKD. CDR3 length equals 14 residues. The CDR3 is CAISAEQGAFGYTF. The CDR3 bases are TGTGCCATCAGTGCGGAACAGGGGGCATTTGGCTACACCTTC.

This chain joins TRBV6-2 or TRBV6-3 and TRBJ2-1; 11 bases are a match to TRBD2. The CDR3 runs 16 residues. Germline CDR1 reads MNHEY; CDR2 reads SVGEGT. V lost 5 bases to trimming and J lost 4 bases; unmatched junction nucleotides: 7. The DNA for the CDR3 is TGTGCCAGCAGTATTGTAGCGGGAGGGTATTACAATGAGCAGTTCTTC. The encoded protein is CASSIVAGGYYNEQFF.

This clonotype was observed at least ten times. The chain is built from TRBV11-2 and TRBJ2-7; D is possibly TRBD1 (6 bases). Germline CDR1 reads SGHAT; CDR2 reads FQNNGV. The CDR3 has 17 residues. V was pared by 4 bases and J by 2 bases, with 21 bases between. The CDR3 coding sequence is TGTGCCAGCAGCTCCTCAGGGGCCCTTGCAACCACCTACGAGCAGTACTTC. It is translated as CASSSSGALATTYEQYF.

For the CDR3, the DNA is TGTGCCAGTAGTATGTCCCAAACTAGGGGCGGCTACACCTTC. Translating gives CASSMSQTRGGYTF. The chain couples TRBV19 to TRBJ1-2; weak D call: TRBD1 (5 bases). CDR3 size: 14 residues. V was shortened by 3 bases and J by 8 bases, with 16 bases between the two germline ends. The germline gives CDR1 LNHDA, CDR2 SQIVND (reference sequence).

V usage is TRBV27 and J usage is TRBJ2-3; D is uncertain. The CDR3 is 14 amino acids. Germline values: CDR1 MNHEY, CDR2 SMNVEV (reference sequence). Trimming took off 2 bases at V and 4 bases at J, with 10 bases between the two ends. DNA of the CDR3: TGTGCCAGCAGTTTAGTGCGTGCTGCAGATACGCAGTATTTT. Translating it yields CASSLVRAADTQYF.

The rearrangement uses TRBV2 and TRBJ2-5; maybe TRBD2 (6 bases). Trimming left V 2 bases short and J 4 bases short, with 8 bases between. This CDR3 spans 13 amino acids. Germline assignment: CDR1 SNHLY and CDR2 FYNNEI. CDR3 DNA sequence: TGTGCCAGCAGTGAATTGGAGGGAGAGACCCAGTACTTC. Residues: CASSELEGETQYF.

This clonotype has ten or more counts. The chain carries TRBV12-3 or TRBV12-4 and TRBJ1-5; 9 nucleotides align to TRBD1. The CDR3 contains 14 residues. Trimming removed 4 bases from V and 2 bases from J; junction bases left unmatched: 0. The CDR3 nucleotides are TGTGCCAGCAGTTGGACAGGGGGCAATCAGCCCCAGCATTTT. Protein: CASSWTGGNQPQHF.

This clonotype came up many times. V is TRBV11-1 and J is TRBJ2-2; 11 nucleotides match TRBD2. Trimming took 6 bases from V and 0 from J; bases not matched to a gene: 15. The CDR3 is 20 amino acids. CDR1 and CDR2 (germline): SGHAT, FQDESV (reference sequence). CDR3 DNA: TGTGCCAGCAGAACGCGACTAGCGGGAAGAGGGAGAACGAACACCGGGGAGCTGTTTTTT. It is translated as CASRTRLAGRGRTNTGELFF.

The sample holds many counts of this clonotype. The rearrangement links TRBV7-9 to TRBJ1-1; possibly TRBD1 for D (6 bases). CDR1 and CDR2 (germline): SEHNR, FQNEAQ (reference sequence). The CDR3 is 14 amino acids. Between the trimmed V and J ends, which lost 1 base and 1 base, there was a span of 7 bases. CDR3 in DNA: TGTGCCAGCAGCTTAGTCAGGGGGAACACTGAAGCTTTCTTT. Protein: CASSLVRGNTEAFF.

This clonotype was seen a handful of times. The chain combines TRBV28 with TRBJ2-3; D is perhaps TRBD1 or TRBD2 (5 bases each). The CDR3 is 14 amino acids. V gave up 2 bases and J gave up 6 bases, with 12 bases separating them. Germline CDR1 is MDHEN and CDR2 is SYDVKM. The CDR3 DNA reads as TGTGCCAGCAGTTTAACAGGAGGTGACGATACGCAGTATTTT. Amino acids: CASSLTGGDDTQYF.

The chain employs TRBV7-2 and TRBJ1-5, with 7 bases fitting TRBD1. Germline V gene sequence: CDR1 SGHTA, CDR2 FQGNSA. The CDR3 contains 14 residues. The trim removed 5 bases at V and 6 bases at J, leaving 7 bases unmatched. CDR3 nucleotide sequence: TGTGCCAGCAGCCCCCGACAGGGTATTCAGCCCCAGCATTTT. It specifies CASSPRQGIQPQHF.

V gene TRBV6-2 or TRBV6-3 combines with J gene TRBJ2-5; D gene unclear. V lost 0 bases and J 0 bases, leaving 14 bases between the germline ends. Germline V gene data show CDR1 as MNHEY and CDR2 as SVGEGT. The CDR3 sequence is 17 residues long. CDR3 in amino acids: CASSYSSRLPYQETQYF. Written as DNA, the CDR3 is TGTGCCAGCAGTTACTCTTCGCGGCTCCCGTACCAAGAGACCCAGTACTTC.

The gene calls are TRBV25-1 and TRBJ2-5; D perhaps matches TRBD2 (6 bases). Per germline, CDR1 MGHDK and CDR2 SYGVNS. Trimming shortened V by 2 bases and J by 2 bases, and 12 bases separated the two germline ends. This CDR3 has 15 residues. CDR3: CASSETGTLQETQYF. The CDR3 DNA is TGTGCCAGCAGTGAAACGGGGACTCTACAAGAGACCCAGTACTTC.

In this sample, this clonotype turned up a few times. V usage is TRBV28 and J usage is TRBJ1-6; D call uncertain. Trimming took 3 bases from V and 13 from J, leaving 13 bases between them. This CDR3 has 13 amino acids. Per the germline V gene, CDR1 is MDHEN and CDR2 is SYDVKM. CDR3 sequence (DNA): TGTGCCAGCAGTTTCACGCCGGGTCGGCCCCTCCACTTT. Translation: CASSFTPGRPLHF.